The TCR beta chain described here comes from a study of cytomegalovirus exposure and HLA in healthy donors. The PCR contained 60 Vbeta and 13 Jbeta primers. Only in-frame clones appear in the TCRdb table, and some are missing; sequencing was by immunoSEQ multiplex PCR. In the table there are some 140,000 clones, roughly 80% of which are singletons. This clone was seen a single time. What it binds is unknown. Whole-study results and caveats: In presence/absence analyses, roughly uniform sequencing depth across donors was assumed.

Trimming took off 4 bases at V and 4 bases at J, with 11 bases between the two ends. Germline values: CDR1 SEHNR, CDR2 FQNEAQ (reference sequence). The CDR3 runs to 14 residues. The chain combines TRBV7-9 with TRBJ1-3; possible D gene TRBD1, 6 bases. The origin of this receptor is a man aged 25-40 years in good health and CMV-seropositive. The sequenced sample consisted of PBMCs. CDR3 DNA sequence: TGTGCCAGCAGCTCAACAGGGTCCGGAAACACCATATATTTT. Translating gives CASSSTGSGNTIYF.